A single sample gave rise to the 32 T cell receptor beta chains below, sequenced in a study of cytomegalovirus exposure and HLA in healthy donors. Sequencing used immunoSEQ multiplex PCR; TCRdb keeps in-frame clones, though not all of them. The sample carries 100,000 to 150,000 clones, 85% to 95% recorded once. Sequencing input: PBMCs. These receptors all stem from a woman aged 18-30 years in good health and CMV-seronegative.

The J gene is TRBJ2-2, the V gene TRBV4-1; D is perhaps TRBD2 (7 bases). This CDR3 is 16 amino acids long. The germline V gene encodes CDR1 MGHRA and CDR2 YSYEKL. V lost 4 bases, J lost 0 bases, and 12 bases lay in between. CDR3 sequence reads: CASSPVGGPNTGELFF. The CDR3 coding sequence is TGCGCCAGCAGCCCGGTGGGGGGGCCGAACACCGGGGAGCTGTTTTTT.

V and J are TRBV6-5 and TRBJ2-5, with 10 positions matching TRBD1. The germline gives CDR1 MNHEY, CDR2 SVGAGI. V lost 0 bases and J lost 5; bases outside the gene matches: 6. There are 16 residues in the CDR3. The CDR3 loop reads CASSYSWGQGSETQYF. CDR3 DNA: TGTGCCAGCAGTTACTCGTGGGGACAGGGGTCGGAGACCCAGTACTTC.

The V gene is TRBV28, the J gene TRBJ2-1; D possibly corresponds to TRBD2 (6 bases). CDR1 and CDR2 (germline): MDHEN, SYDVKM. The CDR3 has 16 amino acids. Trimming removed 7 bases at V and 5 bases at J, with 21 bases between. CDR3 amino acids: CASIPNPGSINNEQFF. The CDR3 DNA reads TGTGCCAGCATCCCAAATCCCGGGAGCATCAACAATGAGCAGTTCTTC.

V is TRBV19 and J is TRBJ2-2; D may be TRBD1 (5 bases). There are 14 residues in the CDR3. With 8 bases removed from V and 5 bases from J, the gap between germline ends came to 15 bases. The germline V gene encodes CDR1 LNHDA and CDR2 SQIVND (reference sequence). The CDR3 spells CASVGALNTGELFF. CDR3 nucleotide sequence: TGTGCCAGTGTAGGGGCCCTGAATACCGGGGAGCTGTTTTTT. The whole variable domain, remainder taken from reference TRBV19 and TRBJ2-2, is DGGITQSPKYLFRKEGQNVTLSCEQNLNHDAMYWYRQDPGQGLRLIYYSQIVNDFQKGDIAEGYSVSREKKESFPLTVTSAQKNPTAFYLCASVGALNTGELFFGEGSRLTVL.

This clone was counted between two and nine times. The chain employs TRBV4-1 and TRBJ1-4; tentative D call: TRBD1 (5 bases). From germline, CDR1 is MGHRA and CDR2 YSYEKL. The CDR3 runs 14 residues. Trimming shortened V by 4 bases and J by 8 bases, and 14 bases separated the two germline ends. CDR3: CASSRGPRREKLFF. The CDR3, as DNA: TGCGCCAGCAGCCGGGGCCCCCGGCGGGAAAAACTGTTTTTT.

This clone has a handful of counts. The V and J genes are TRBV30 and TRBJ1-5; D might be TRBD1 (6 bases). The germline V gene has CDR1 GTSNPN and CDR2 SVGIG (reference sequence). The CDR3 spans 13 residues. Trimming stripped 5 bases from V and 6 bases from J, with 14 bases between. CDR3 DNA sequence: TGTGCCTGGGCTCCAGGGGATGGTCAGCCCCAGCATTTT. Translated, it gives CAWAPGDGQPQHF.

This chain uses TRBV11-3 with TRBJ2-7; D might be TRBD1 (6 bases). Germline V lookup: CDR1 SGHNT, CDR2 YENEEA. V lost 5 bases to trimming and J lost 4 bases, with 12 bases between them. The CDR3 sequence is 13 residues long. CDR3 sequence: CASSGGSTYEQYF. The CDR3 region has the DNA TGTGCCAGCAGCGGGGGCAGTACGTACGAGCAGTACTTC.

V gene TRBV4-1 combines with J gene TRBJ2-7; 11 bases match TRBD1. With 2 bases clipped from V and 3 bases from J, the junction kept 6 bases outside the gene matches. This CDR3 is built from 16 residues. The germline gives CDR1 MGHRA, CDR2 YSYEKL. The DNA of the CDR3 is TGCGCCAGCAGCCAACTACCTGGGACAGGGGGCTACGAGCAGTACTTC. It encodes CASSQLPGTGGYEQYF.

This sequence joins TRBV6-1 and TRBJ1-4; no firm D call. This CDR3 is 14 amino acids long. Germline V gene data show CDR1 as MNHNS and CDR2 as SASEGT. V dropped 1 base and J dropped 4 bases, with 7 bases sitting between them. The CDR3 is CASSEDSLNEKLFF. CDR3 bases: TGTGCCAGCAGTGAAGACAGTCTTAATGAAAAACTGTTTTTT.

The table lists this clone with a few counts. This chain connects TRBV28 to TRBJ1-2; TRBD1 agrees at 10 bases. The length of the CDR3 is 14 residues. The V segment lost 5 bases and the J segment 3 bases; nucleotides outside the gene matches: 3. Looked up from germline, CDR1 is MDHEN and CDR2 is SYDVKM. The CDR3 region is CASSPGQGYYGYTF. DNA for the CDR3: TGTGCCAGCAGTCCGGGACAGGGGTACTATGGCTACACCTTC.

This chain connects TRBV5-1 to TRBJ1-2; perhaps TRBD1 as D (5 bases). This CDR3 is 15 amino acids long. Looked up from germline, CDR1 is SGHRS and CDR2 is YFSETQ. The V end was cut by 4 bases, the J end by 3 bases, with 16 bases between. In DNA, the CDR3 is TGCGCCAGCAGCCACGGACACCCAGAAGACTATGGCTACACCTTC. Translated, it gives CASSHGHPEDYGYTF.

The chain uses TRBV11-2 and TRBJ1-1; no definite D call. The length of the CDR3 is 14 residues. Germline CDR1 is SGHAT and CDR2 is FQNNGV. V dropped 3 bases and J dropped 1 base, with 9 bases sitting between them. The DNA for the CDR3 is TGTGCCAGCAGCTTGGGGAGAAAGAACACTGAAGCTTTCTTT. Its protein is CASSLGRKNTEAFF.

The chain has TRBV11-3 and TRBJ2-2; 13 nucleotides match TRBD2. This CDR3 spans 17 amino acids. Trimming cost V 1 base and J 4 bases; bases outside gene matches: 3. In germline, CDR1 is SGHNT, CDR2 YENEEA. CDR3 protein: CASSLGTSGRATGELFF. DNA of the CDR3: TGTGCCAGCAGCTTAGGCACTAGCGGGAGGGCCACCGGGGAGCTGTTTTTT. The variable domain in full, with the rest retrieved from reference TRBV11-3 and TRBJ2-2, is EAGVVQSPRYKIIEKKQPVAFWCNPISGHNTLYWYLQNLGQGPELLIRYENEEAVDDSQLPKDRFSAERLKGVDSTLKIQPAELGDSAVYLCASSLGTSGRATGELFFGEGSRLTVL.

V and J are TRBV5-1 and TRBJ2-7; 10 nucleotides agree with TRBD1. The CDR3 covers 14 residues. CDR1 is SGHRS and CDR2 is YFSETQ in the germline V gene. The trim removed 4 bases at V and 5 bases at J, leaving 6 bases unmatched. In nucleotides, the CDR3 is TGCGCCAGCAGCCTTGGACAGGGGGTGGACGAGCAGTACTTC. This gives the protein CASSLGQGVDEQYF.

J is TRBJ1-6 and V is TRBV7-3; D is possibly TRBD1 (6 bases). Germline CDR1 and CDR2: SGHTA and FQGTGA. The CDR3 extends over 14 amino acids. The germline V and J ends were trimmed by 4 bases and 7 bases, with 11 bases remaining between them. In nucleotides, the CDR3 is TGTGCCAGCAGCTCCGGGACACAAAATTCACCCCTCCACTTT. Protein: CASSSGTQNSPLHF.

This clone was observed a single time. The V and J genes are TRBV5-1 and TRBJ2-1, with a tentative D call TRBD2 (6 bases). V was shortened by 0 bases and J by 0 bases, with 10 bases between the two germline ends. This CDR3 contains 16 residues. Germline loops: CDR1 SGHRS, CDR2 YFSETQ. The CDR3 here is CASSLAGRSSYNEQFF. CDR3 nucleotides: TGCGCCAGCAGCTTGGCCGGGAGAAGCTCCTACAATGAGCAGTTCTTC.

The rearrangement joins TRBV5-4 to TRBJ2-3; D unresolved. Between the trimmed V and J ends, which lost 4 bases and 2 bases, there was a span of 11 bases. The CDR3 length is 14 residues. The germline V gene encodes CDR1 SGHNT and CDR2 YYREEE (reference sequence). The CDR3 sequence: CASSTIATTDTQYF. The CDR3 DNA sequence: TGTGCCAGCAGCACGATCGCTACCACAGATACGCAGTATTTT.

The chain couples TRBV30 to TRBJ2-7, with D possibly TRBD1 on 6 matching bases. V lost 0 bases, J lost 7 bases, and 13 bases lay in between. CDR3 length: 13 residues. CDR1 is GTSNPN, CDR2 SVGIG, per germline (reference sequence). The CDR3 is CAWSVVFGTEQYF. The CDR3 DNA reads as TGTGCCTGGAGTGTAGTATTTGGGACAGAGCAGTACTTC.

J is TRBJ2-3 and V is TRBV28, with TRBD1 as a possible D gene (6 bases). V was cut by 10 bases and J by 2 bases, with 16 bases left in between. Per the germline V gene, CDR1 is MDHEN and CDR2 is SYDVKM. The CDR3 consists of 14 residues. CDR3 residues: CATNNRATTDTQYF. The CDR3 DNA is TGTGCCACCAACAACAGGGCCACCACAGATACGCAGTATTTT.

The sample holds one count of this clone. The genes are TRBV30 and TRBJ1-2, with TRBD1 as a possible D gene (5 bases). CDR1 GTSNPN and CDR2 SVGIG come from the germline V gene (reference sequence). The germline V and J ends were trimmed by 2 bases and 3 bases, with 13 bases remaining between them. The CDR3 totals 14 residues. CDR3 nucleotides: TGTGCCTGGAGTTTCCCGGGCAGGGACTATGGCTACACCTTC. It is translated as CAWSFPGRDYGYTF.

The V gene is TRBV27, the J gene TRBJ2-1; TRBD2 is a possible D gene (7 bases). The CDR3 totals 14 residues. V shed 8 bases and J shed 7 bases, with 18 bases lying between them. Germline values: CDR1 MNHEY, CDR2 SMNVEV (reference sequence). The CDR3 bases are TGTGCCAGCCCCTGGGGGGGCGCGAGGAATGAGCAGTTCTTC. Translated: CASPWGGARNEQFF.

The chain is built from TRBV27 and TRBJ1-1; D gene ambiguous. Germline V gives CDR1 MNHEY, CDR2 SMNVEV (reference sequence). CDR3 length: 13 amino acids. The V end was cut by 4 bases, the J end by 1 base, with 7 bases between. DNA for the CDR3: TGTGCCAGCAGTTACCGGGAGAACACTGAAGCTTTCTTT. Residues: CASSYRENTEAFF.

Only a few counts were recorded for this clone. The CDR3 sequence is CASSVRTTNTGELFF. CDR3 nucleotides: TGCGCCAGCAGTGTCAGGACAACGAACACCGGGGAGCTGTTTTTT. This rearrangement joins TRBV10-1 to TRBJ2-2; D perhaps matches TRBD1 (5 bases). Trimming left V 4 bases short and J 0 bases short, with 9 bases between. This CDR3 region has 15 residues. The germline V gene encodes CDR1 WNHNN and CDR2 SYGVQD (reference sequence).

This chain links TRBV11-3 with TRBJ2-5, with TRBD1 identical over 7 bases. Germline V gene sequence: CDR1 SGHNT, CDR2 YENEEA. This CDR3 has 14 residues. Germline trimming cut 4 bases from V and 4 bases from J; bases unmatched to any gene: 6. CDR3: CASSSDREGETQYF. DNA of the CDR3: TGTGCCAGCAGCTCCGACAGGGAAGGAGAGACCCAGTACTTC.

The V and J genes are TRBV2 and TRBJ1-1; TRBD1 matches at 9 bases. Germline lookup yields CDR1 SNHLY and CDR2 FYNNEI. J lost 5 bases, V lost 9 bases, and 10 bases had no gene match. The CDR3 totals 14 residues. DNA for the CDR3: TGTGCCAGTAAGGTCCGACAGGGGGGAACTGAAGCTTTCTTT. Its translation is CASKVRQGGTEAFF.

V usage is TRBV7-2 and J usage is TRBJ2-7; D is unresolved. The CDR3 is 13 residues long. Trimming removed 5 bases from V and 6 bases from J, with 14 bases in between. CDR1 and CDR2 (germline): SGHTA, FQGNSA. The CDR3 spells CASSIGPGGEQYF. CDR3 bases: TGTGCCAGCAGCATAGGCCCTGGCGGCGAGCAGTACTTC.

The chain joins TRBV5-1 to TRBJ2-2; D remains unclear. The CDR3 totals 15 residues. The germline V and J ends were trimmed by 4 bases and 6 bases, with 16 bases remaining between them. CDR1 is SGHRS and CDR2 is YFSETQ in the germline V gene. CDR3 protein: CASSIGSSSAGELFF. DNA for the CDR3: TGCGCCAGCAGCATCGGGTCATCATCGGCCGGGGAGCTGTTTTTT.

The chain combines TRBV2 with TRBJ2-7; the D gene is possibly TRBD2 (6 bases). This CDR3 region has 15 residues. The V end was cut by 6 bases, the J end by 3 bases, with 18 bases between. Germline V gene sequence: CDR1 SNHLY, CDR2 FYNNEI. CDR3 residues: CASSAGPSPNYEQYF. The CDR3 coding sequence is TGTGCCAGCAGCGCGGGACCGAGCCCTAACTACGAGCAGTACTTC.

The chain links TRBV6-1 to TRBJ1-5, with TRBD1 matching over 8 bases. CDR3 length: 16 residues. V gave up 3 bases and J gave up 4 bases; unmatched junction bases: 8. CDR1 MNHNS and CDR2 SASEGT come from the germline V gene. In DNA, the CDR3 is TGTGCCAGCAGTGATTCGGGACAGGCCAGGAATCAGCCCCAGCATTTT. Residues: CASSDSGQARNQPQHF.

This chain joins TRBV5-1 and TRBJ1-2, with a weak D call TRBD1 (6 bases). The V gene's germline CDR1 is SGHRS and CDR2 YFSETQ. The CDR3 length is 13 residues. V was clipped by 0 bases and J by 3 bases, with 6 bases between them. Here the CDR3 DNA reads TGCGCCAGCAGCTTGGCAGGGGACTATGGCTACACCTTC. It translates to CASSLAGDYGYTF.

The V call is TRBV5-1, the J call TRBJ2-7; the D gene is possibly TRBD1 (6 bases). Germline V CDR1 and CDR2: SGHRS, YFSETQ. The V end lost 4 bases, the J end lost 0 bases, and 14 bases lay between the germline ends. This CDR3 is 15 amino acids long. This chain's CDR3 is CASSTDRLTSYEQYF. The CDR3 bases are TGCGCCAGCAGCACCGACAGGCTAACCTCCTACGAGCAGTACTTC.

The gene calls are TRBV11-1 and TRBJ2-3, with 10 bases that match TRBD2. Germline values: CDR1 SGHAT, CDR2 FQDESV (reference sequence). V trimming: 6 bases; J trimming: 6 bases; junction bases outside the gene matches: 12. CDR3 length: 16 amino acids. CDR3: CASSQNLAGEGDTQYF. The CDR3 bases are TGTGCCAGCAGTCAAAATCTAGCGGGGGAAGGGGATACGCAGTATTTT.